Sequencing of this TCR beta chain was carried out in a study of response to subunit inactivated influenza vaccine. TCRdb reprocessed the RT-PCR reads with MiXCR, giving one entry per CDR3 protein. The profile shows around 190,000 distinct CDR3 sequences, about 9% of them singletons. This clonotype was seen at least ten times. Its target is not known. Looked up from germline, CDR1 is LNHNV and CDR2 is YYDKDF (reference sequence). The V gene lost 5 bases and the J gene lost 8 bases, with 12 bases spanning the gap. The CDR3 totals 13 residues. General study points: Authors suggested each seasonal influenza vaccination recruits few new T cells.

J is TRBJ1-4 and V is TRBV15; maybe TRBD1 (5 bases). Here the sequenced sample was non-naive T cells sorted from PBMCs, taken on the day of vaccination. This receptor was obtained from a man over 45 who received an inactivated influenza vaccine. The CDR3 DNA follows: TGTGCCACCAGCCCCACGGGGGGAGAAAAACTGTTTTTT. Protein product: CATSPTGGEKLFF.